The next 29 T cell receptor beta chains were all read from a single sample in a study of cytomegalovirus exposure and HLA in healthy donors. The PCR employed 60 Vbeta primers together with 13 Jbeta primers. This table comes from immunoSEQ multiplex PCR, and its TCRdb copy is limited to in-frame clones, with some not included. The sample yields under 150,000 clones, about 76% seen once. Sequencing was done on a sample of PBMCs. The receptors derive from a man between 18 and 29 years old in good health and CMV-seronegative.

V and J are TRBV27 and TRBJ2-2, with D perhaps TRBD2 (6 bases). V dropped 5 bases and J dropped 5 bases, with 9 bases sitting between them. Germline V gives CDR1 MNHEY, CDR2 SMNVEV (reference sequence). The CDR3 totals 13 residues. The CDR3 sequence: CASSPAGTGELFF. As DNA, the CDR3 is TGTGCCAGCAGTCCCGCGGGGACCGGGGAGCTGTTTTTT.

This clone occurred a few times. The rearrangement joins TRBV9 to TRBJ1-3, with no clear D. Germline values: CDR1 SGDLS, CDR2 YYNGEE. The V end was cut by 0 bases, the J end by 1 base, with 11 bases between. There are 16 residues in the CDR3. DNA of the CDR3: TGTGCCAGCAGCGTAGGAGACGGGAGATCTGGAAACACCATATATTTT. Translated: CASSVGDGRSGNTIYF. Full variable domain (remainder filled in from reference TRBV9 and TRBJ1-3): DSGVTQTPKHLITATGQRVTLRCSPRSGDLSVYWYQQSLDQGLQFLIQYYNGEERAKGNILERFSAQQFPDLHSELNLSSLELGDSALYFCASSVGDGRSGNTIYFGEGSWLTVV.

The chain links TRBV5-1 to TRBJ2-1, with D perhaps matching TRBD2 (5 bases). The CDR3 length is 12 residues. CDR1 and CDR2 from the germline V gene are SGHRS and YFSETQ. Trimming shortened V by 2 bases and J by 8 bases, and 8 bases separated the two germline ends. Written as DNA, the CDR3 is TGCGCCAGCAGCTTCGGGGTCGATGAGCAGTTCTTC. Its protein product is CASSFGVDEQFF.

In its sample, this clone was seen a few times. The chain links TRBV7-8 to TRBJ2-2, with D unclear. The V and J ends lost 2 bases and 1 base respectively, with 5 bases between them. This CDR3 is built from 14 residues. Germline lookup yields CDR1 SGHVS and CDR2 FQNEAQ. The CDR3 DNA reads TGTGCCAGCAGCTTATACAAGAACACCGGGGAGCTGTTTTTT. Protein: CASSLYKNTGELFF.

The rearrangement joins TRBV5-6 to TRBJ2-7, with D perhaps matching TRBD1 (6 bases). The V and J ends lost 2 bases and 2 bases respectively, with 11 bases between them. Germline V gives CDR1 SGHDT, CDR2 YYEEEE. The CDR3 spans 14 residues. In DNA form, the CDR3 reads TGTGCCAGCAGCTTTGGGACACTTACCTACGAGCAGTACTTC. Translating gives CASSFGTLTYEQYF.

This chain uses TRBV10-3 with TRBJ1-2, with a weak D call TRBD1 (5 bases). Trimming took 2 bases from V and 0 from J, leaving 13 bases between them. CDR1 and CDR2 from the germline V gene are ENHRY and SYGVKD. CDR3 length: 16 residues. This CDR3 reads CAISEEGGAANYGYTF. CDR3 in DNA: TGTGCCATCAGTGAGGAGGGAGGGGCAGCTAACTATGGCTACACCTTC.

The V gene is TRBV6-1, the J gene TRBJ1-1; perhaps TRBD1 as D (5 bases). The CDR3 covers 15 residues. The germline gives CDR1 MNHNS, CDR2 SASEGT. Here the CDR3 reads CAIRILTVSNTEAFF. CDR3 nucleotide sequence: TGTGCTATTCGCATTCTGACAGTGAGCAACACTGAAGCTTTCTTT.

The gene calls are TRBV4-1 and TRBJ2-1, with 9 bases matching TRBD2. Germline trimming cut 0 bases from V and 11 bases from J; bases unmatched to any gene: 11. The CDR3 is 16 residues long. Germline V gene data show CDR1 as MGHRA and CDR2 as YSYEKL. CDR3 DNA: TGCGCCAGCAGCCAAGATAGGCTAGCGGGATCCGGAAAGCAGTTCTTC. It yields the protein CASSQDRLAGSGKQFF.

This clone was recorded a few times. The chain combines TRBV30 with TRBJ1-1, with 10 positions matching TRBD1. With V trimmed by 4 bases and J by 2 bases, 7 bases remained unmatched. Per the germline V gene, CDR1 is GTSNPN and CDR2 is SVGIG (reference sequence). This CDR3 has 15 residues. CDR3 DNA: TGTGCCTGGAAGTTGGGGGACAGGGGAAACACTGAAGCTTTCTTT. Protein: CAWKLGDRGNTEAFF.

The chain combines TRBV15 with TRBJ1-2; 8 bases are a match to TRBD1. There are 16 residues in the CDR3. V shed 1 base, J shed 6 bases, and the junction held 10 bases outside the gene matches. The germline V gene encodes CDR1 LNHNV and CDR2 YYDKDF (reference sequence). CDR3 DNA: TGTGCCACCAGCAGAGGTGGTTCAGGGGGCGCAGATGGCTACACCTTC. This translates into CATSRGGSGGADGYTF.

The chain combines TRBV6-5 with TRBJ2-5, with 7 bases aligning to TRBD1. The CDR3 consists of 14 residues. Germline CDR1 and CDR2: MNHEY and SVGAGI. The trim removed 11 bases at V and 3 bases at J, leaving 12 bases unmatched. The CDR3 DNA reads TGTGCCGGAAATAGGGGGCTGGTGGAAGAGACCCAGTACTTC. Residues: CAGNRGLVEETQYF.

This rearrangement joins TRBV19 to TRBJ1-3, with 9 bases fitting TRBD1. The CDR3 covers 15 residues. J lost 0 bases, V lost 8 bases, and 5 bases had no gene match. Germline V gene sequence: CDR1 LNHDA, CDR2 SQIVND (reference sequence). CDR3 nucleotide sequence: TGTGCCAGTGGAACGGACAGGGGCTCTGGAAACACCATATATTTT. Encoded protein: CASGTDRGSGNTIYF. Filled out from reference TRBV19 and TRBJ1-3, the complete variable domain reads DGGITQSPKYLFRKEGQNVTLSCEQNLNHDAMYWYRQDPGQGLRLIYYSQIVNDFQKGDIAEGYSVSREKKESFPLTVTSAQKNPTAFYLCASGTDRGSGNTIYFGEGSWLTVV.

V and J are TRBV29-1 and TRBJ2-3; 9 bases are a match to TRBD2. Germline V CDR1 and CDR2: SQVTM, ANQGSEA. With 7 bases clipped from V and 5 bases from J, the junction kept 22 bases outside the gene matches. The CDR3 is made up of 18 amino acids. The CDR3 region has the DNA TGCAGCGCCCGGCGGGCGGTAGTAGCGGGAGATTCTGTAGATACGCAGTATTTT. As protein: CSARRAVVAGDSVDTQYF.

The chain recombines TRBV5-5 with TRBJ1-6; TRBD1 matches at 7 bases. Germline V gene sequence: CDR1 SGHKS, CDR2 YYEKEE (reference sequence). The CDR3 consists of 16 residues. J was trimmed by 9 bases and V by 4 bases; bases with no gene match: 13. This CDR3 reads CASSVNSDRQLSPLHF. The CDR3 DNA sequence: TGTGCCAGCAGCGTTAATTCGGACAGGCAGCTTTCACCCCTCCACTTT.

This clone was recorded only once. J is TRBJ1-2 and V is TRBV18; D remains ambiguous. The V end was cut by 0 bases, the J end by 0 bases, with 8 bases between. The V gene's germline CDR1 is KGHSH and CDR2 LQKENI. The CDR3 has 15 residues. The chain's CDR3 is CASSPPSNANYGYTF. Written as DNA, the CDR3 is TGTGCCAGCTCACCACCTAGTAACGCTAACTATGGCTACACCTTC.

This chain connects TRBV4-1 to TRBJ2-3, with TRBD1 identical over 10 bases. V lost 5 bases, J lost 2 bases, and 7 bases stayed unmatched. Germline loops: CDR1 MGHRA, CDR2 YSYEKL. CDR3 length: 16 amino acids. This CDR3 is CASSGGGQGFTDTQYF. The CDR3, as DNA: TGCGCCAGCAGCGGGGGGGGACAGGGGTTCACAGATACGCAGTATTTT.

This clone was detected once. The CDR3 region has the DNA TGCGCCAGCAGCTCAGGACTAGCGGGGAACACAGATACGCAGTATTTT. Encoded protein: CASSSGLAGNTDTQYF. The J gene is TRBJ2-3, the V gene TRBV5-1; 12 bases match TRBD2. The CDR3 is made up of 16 amino acids. Germline loops: CDR1 SGHRS, CDR2 YFSETQ. The junction had 4 bases not matched to a gene; V was cut back by 3 bases and J by 2 bases.

This chain connects TRBV7-9 to TRBJ1-3, with D tentatively TRBD1 (5 bases). V was pared by 1 base and J by 1 base, with 11 bases between. Germline V gives CDR1 SEHNR, CDR2 FQNEAQ (reference sequence). CDR3 length equals 16 residues. The CDR3 DNA is TGTGCCAGCAGCTTAGGTCAGGGAATTTCTGGAAACACCATATATTTT. This encodes CASSLGQGISGNTIYF.

This sequence joins TRBV5-4 and TRBJ2-1; 9 nucleotides match TRBD2. The CDR3 covers 15 residues. The V gene end was trimmed by 4 bases and the J gene end by 8 bases; junction bases not matched to a gene: 10. Germline CDR1 SGHNT, CDR2 YYREEE (reference sequence). CDR3 sequence reads: CASSGVAGERDEQFF. The CDR3 DNA sequence: TGTGCCAGCAGCGGGGTAGCGGGAGAGAGGGATGAGCAGTTCTTC.

This sequence joins TRBV30 and TRBJ1-6; D might be TRBD1 (5 bases). CDR3 size: 13 residues. Germline CDR1 GTSNPN, CDR2 SVGIG (reference sequence). Trimming removed 3 bases at V and 12 bases at J, with 15 bases between. CDR3 loop: CAWRGDGGGPLHF. Here the CDR3 DNA reads TGTGCCTGGAGGGGGGACGGGGGAGGACCCCTCCACTTT.

This clone was detected a few times. The chain has TRBV5-4 and TRBJ2-7; 8 bases align to TRBD1. With V trimmed by 4 bases and J by 3 bases, 9 bases remained unmatched. CDR1 and CDR2 from the germline V gene are SGHNT and YYREEE (reference sequence). CDR3 size: 15 residues. The DNA of the CDR3 is TGTGCCAGCAGCCGACAGGGGATAGTTTTCTACGAGCAGTACTTC. This translates into CASSRQGIVFYEQYF. Variable domain in full (rest from reference TRBV5-4 and TRBJ2-7): ETGVTQSPTHLIKTRGQQVTLRCSSQSGHNTVSWYQQALGQGPQFIFQYYREEENGRGNFPPRFSGLQFPNYSSELNVNALELDDSALYLCASSRQGIVFYEQYFGPGTRLTVT.

This clone showed up just a few times. V gene TRBV30 combines with J gene TRBJ1-2; 11 bases agree with TRBD1. The junction had 5 bases not matched to a gene; V was cut back by 1 base and J by 4 bases. The CDR3 runs 15 residues. Germline lookup yields CDR1 GTSNPN and CDR2 SVGIG (reference sequence). For the CDR3, the DNA is TGTGCCTGGAGTGCCCGTGGGACAGGGGGCTATGGCTACACCTTC. Translating gives CAWSARGTGGYGYTF.

This chain joins TRBV5-5 and TRBJ1-5; weak D call: TRBD1 (6 bases). The CDR3 is made up of 14 amino acids. CDR1 and CDR2 from the germline V gene are SGHKS and YYEKEE (reference sequence). V lost 1 base, J lost 7 bases, and 12 bases lay in between. CDR3 in amino acids: CASSLTPGVQPQHF. CDR3 bases: TGTGCCAGCAGCTTGACGCCAGGGGTGCAGCCCCAGCATTTT.

The chain combines TRBV6-5 with TRBJ2-6; 8 bases are a match to TRBD2. The CDR3 covers 15 residues. From germline, CDR1 is MNHEY and CDR2 SVGAGI. Trimming removed 6 bases from V and 3 bases from J; junction bases left unmatched: 4. Written as DNA, the CDR3 is TGTGCCAGCAGGACGGGGGGGGATGGGGCCAACGTCCTGACTTTC. Protein product: CASRTGGDGANVLTF.

The chain carries TRBV7-8 and TRBJ1-2; TRBD1 might be the D (6 bases). Trimming took off 4 bases at V and 4 bases at J, with 13 bases between the two ends. The CDR3 has 14 residues. CDR1 is SGHVS, CDR2 FQNEAQ, per germline. The CDR3 reads CASSSLDRFYGYTF. CDR3 bases: TGTGCCAGCAGCTCACTCGACAGGTTCTATGGCTACACCTTC.

V gene TRBV4-1 combines with J gene TRBJ1-2, with 7 bases fitting TRBD1. In germline, CDR1 is MGHRA, CDR2 YSYEKL. The junction had 12 bases not matched to a gene; V was cut back by 3 bases and J by 8 bases. The CDR3 loop spans 15 amino acids. CDR3 region: CASSHPTGKVEGYTF. The CDR3 DNA sequence: TGCGCCAGCAGCCACCCGACAGGGAAAGTGGAGGGCTACACCTTC.

This clone turned up a few times. V gene TRBV10-1 combines with J gene TRBJ2-1, with TRBD2 matching over 11 bases. The length of the CDR3 is 20 residues. Trimming at V came to 3 bases and at J to 1 base, leaving 14 bases not matched to a gene. The germline V gene has CDR1 WNHNN and CDR2 SYGVQD (reference sequence). The CDR3 region is CASSDPSASGRMASYNEQFF. As DNA, the CDR3 is TGCGCCAGCAGTGATCCTTCGGCTAGCGGGAGGATGGCTTCCTACAATGAGCAGTTCTTC.

The V call is TRBV28, the J call TRBJ2-5; TRBD1 agrees at 7 bases. Trimming cost V 3 bases and J 4 bases; bases outside gene matches: 2. Germline CDR1 reads MDHEN; CDR2 reads SYDVKM. The CDR3 sequence is 13 residues long. CDR3 sequence: CASSFSGGETQYF. The CDR3 nucleotides are TGTGCCAGCAGTTTTTCAGGGGGAGAGACCCAGTACTTC.

The J gene is TRBJ2-3, the V gene TRBV11-3; D remains ambiguous. The V and J ends lost 4 bases and 2 bases respectively, with 10 bases between them. Germline V gene lookup returns CDR1 SGHNT and CDR2 YENEEA. The CDR3 runs 14 residues. For the CDR3, the DNA is TGTGCCAGCAGCTCTAGACCTCTCACAGATACGCAGTATTTT. Its protein product is CASSSRPLTDTQYF.